This T cell receptor (beta chain) was sequenced during a study of cytomegalovirus exposure and HLA in healthy donors. With 60 Vbeta and 13 Jbeta primers, the PCR was carried out. Profiling relied on immunoSEQ multiplex PCR, and the TCRdb table lists in-frame clones only, not all of them. Found here are about 140,000 clones, approximately 80% of them singletons; the top ten hold roughly 5.6%. The length of the CDR3 is 15 residues. The ends lost 0 bases at V and 6 bases at J; junction bases unmatched: 7. Germline assignment: CDR1 LNHNV and CDR2 YYDKDF (reference sequence). The rearrangement links TRBV15 to TRBJ1-2, with TRBD1 identical over 7 bases. Sequencing was done on a sample of PBMCs. The TCR sequence derives from a woman aged 35 to 49 in good health and CMV-seropositive. The CDR3 DNA sequence: TGTGCCACCAGCAGAGATAAGGGGGCAGGCGATGGCTACACCTTC. This codes for CATSRDKGAGDGYTF.